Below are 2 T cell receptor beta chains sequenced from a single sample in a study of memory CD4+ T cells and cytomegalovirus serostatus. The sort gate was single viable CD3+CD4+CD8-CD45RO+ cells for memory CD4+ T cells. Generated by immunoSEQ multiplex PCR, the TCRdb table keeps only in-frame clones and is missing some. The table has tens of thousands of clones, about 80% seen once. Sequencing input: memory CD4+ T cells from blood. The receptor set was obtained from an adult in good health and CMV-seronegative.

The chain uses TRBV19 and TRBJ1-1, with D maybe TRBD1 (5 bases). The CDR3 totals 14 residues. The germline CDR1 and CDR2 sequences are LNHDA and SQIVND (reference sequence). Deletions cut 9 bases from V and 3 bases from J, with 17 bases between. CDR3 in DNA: TGTGCCAGCCAAAGGGGACGGACGGACACTGAAGCTTTCTTT. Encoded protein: CASQRGRTDTEAFF. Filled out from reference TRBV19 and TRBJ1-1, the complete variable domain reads DGGITQSPKYLFRKEGQNVTLSCEQNLNHDAMYWYRQDPGQGLRLIYYSQIVNDFQKGDIAEGYSVSREKKESFPLTVTSAQKNPTAFYLCASQRGRTDTEAFFGQGTRLTVV.

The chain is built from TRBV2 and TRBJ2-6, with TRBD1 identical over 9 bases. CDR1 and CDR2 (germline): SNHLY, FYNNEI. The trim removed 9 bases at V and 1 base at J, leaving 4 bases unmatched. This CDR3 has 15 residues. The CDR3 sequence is CASRQGESGANVLTF. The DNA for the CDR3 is TGTGCCAGTAGACAGGGGGAGTCTGGGGCCAACGTCCTGACTTTC.